The rows below give T cell receptor beta chains drawn from one sample of a study of T cells in Graves' hyperthyroidism and ophthalmopathy. TCRdb re-called the multiplex PCR reads through MiXCR, storing one row per CDR3 protein. The top ten hold roughly 16% of the sample, which has fewer than 40,000 distinct CDR3 sequences, roughly 50% seen once. Source material: blood. These TCRs come from a man aged 40-49 years with Graves' ophthalmopathy. Both conserved end residues are part of each CDR3. The D gene is left open where the match is weak. Clone size is not always given. Where it is, it says once, few, many or a class for expanded clones.

d_call: TRBD1
clone_size: NA
j_call: TRBJ2-7
v_call: TRBV20-1
cdr3_aa: CSARRVVAGTGRTYEQYF
cdr3_nt: TGCAGTGCTAGGCGGGTCGTCGCCGGGACAGGGAGGACCTACGAGCAGTACTTC

d_call: TRBD1
clone_size: many
j_call: TRBJ1-1
v_call: TRBV6-1
cdr3_aa: CASTDRVWTEAFF
cdr3_nt: TGTGCCAGCACCGACAGGGTTTGGACTGAAGCTTTCTTT

d_call: TRBD2
clone_size: many
j_call: TRBJ2-2
v_call: TRBV19
cdr3_aa: CASSRRLAGNSNTGELFF
cdr3_nt: TGTGCCAGTAGTAGGCGACTAGCGGGGAACTCGAACACCGGGGAGCTGTTTTTT

d_call: NA
clone_size: many
j_call: TRBJ2-1
v_call: TRBV4-2
cdr3_aa: CASSKVASSSYNEQFF
cdr3_nt: TGTGCCAGCAGCAAGGTAGCGTCGAGCTCCTACAATGAGCAGTTCTTC

d_call: TRBD2
clone_size: NA
j_call: TRBJ2-1
v_call: TRBV7-9
cdr3_aa: CASSLLAVYNEQFF
cdr3_nt: TGTGCCAGCAGCTTACTAGCGGTCTACAATGAGCAGTTCTTC

d_call: NA
clone_size: NA
j_call: TRBJ1-1
v_call: TRBV28
cdr3_aa: CASRSTGRSTEAFF
cdr3_nt: TGTGCCAGCAGGTCCACAGGGCGCTCCACTGAAGCTTTCTTT

d_call: TRBD1
clone_size: many
j_call: TRBJ2-7
v_call: TRBV28
cdr3_aa: CASSLNRGYYEQYF
cdr3_nt: TGTGCCAGCAGTCTCAACAGGGGCTACTACGAGCAGTACTTC

d_call: NA
clone_size: many
j_call: TRBJ2-5
v_call: TRBV27
cdr3_aa: CASSFGTPPATQYF
cdr3_nt: TGTGCCAGCAGTTTTGGGACACCGCCCGCGACCCAGTACTTC

d_call: NA
clone_size: many
j_call: TRBJ2-5
v_call: TRBV20-1
cdr3_aa: CSATPGAEFGETQYF
cdr3_nt: TGCAGTGCTACACCAGGGGCTGAATTTGGGGAGACCCAGTACTTC

d_call: TRBD2
clone_size: many
j_call: TRBJ2-3
v_call: TRBV4-2
cdr3_aa: CASSQPMTSATDTQYF
cdr3_nt: TGTGCCAGCAGCCAGCCCATGACTAGCGCCACAGATACGCAGTATTTT

d_call: NA
clone_size: NA
j_call: TRBJ2-3
v_call: TRBV5-6
cdr3_aa: CASSLEGTQYF
cdr3_nt: TGTGCCAGCAGCTTGGAAGGGACGCAGTATTTT

d_call: NA
clone_size: NA
j_call: TRBJ2-5
v_call: TRBV5-4
cdr3_aa: CASSLDRGTQYF
cdr3_nt: TGTGCCAGCAGCCTAGACCGGGGGACCCAGTACTTC

d_call: NA
clone_size: medium-sized
j_call: TRBJ1-6
v_call: TRBV20-1
cdr3_aa: CSAREGSPLHF
cdr3_nt: TGCAGTGCTAGAGAGGGTTCACCCCTCCACTTT

d_call: NA
clone_size: NA
j_call: TRBJ1-2
v_call: TRBV20-1
cdr3_aa: CSADRGSSYNEHYGYTF
cdr3_nt: TGCAGTGCCGATAGGGGGAGCTCCTACAATGAGCACTATGGCTACACCTTC

d_call: NA
clone_size: many
j_call: TRBJ1-5
v_call: TRBV20-1
cdr3_aa: CSAGEGGVNQPQHF
cdr3_nt: TGCAGTGCAGGGGAGGGGGGGGTCAATCAGCCCCAGCATTTT

d_call: NA
clone_size: NA
j_call: TRBJ1-2
v_call: TRBV2
cdr3_aa: CASSVGGSSGYTF
cdr3_nt: TGTGCCAGCAGTGTGGGGGGCAGCTCCGGCTACACCTTC

d_call: TRBD1
clone_size: NA
j_call: TRBJ1-1
v_call: TRBV7-9
cdr3_aa: CAIDQGGTGGTEAFF
cdr3_nt: TGTGCCATCGATCAAGGCGGGACAGGGGGAACTGAAGCTTTCTTT